Here is one TCR beta chain with its context. What it binds is not known. V dropped 1 base and J dropped 0 bases, with 11 bases sitting between them. The germline CDR1 and CDR2 sequences are SGHAT and FQNNGV. The CDR3 totals 16 residues. The assay was immunoSEQ multiplex PCR, and TCRdb's table has in-frame clones only and misses some. Altogether under 65,000 clones are present, roughly 89% being singletons, with the ten largest covering around 1.5%. These data are taken from a study of CD4 T cells in relation to SARS-CoV-2 and coronaviruses. In the study overall: Crossreactive spike epitopes shared across donors were mapped to their HLA restriction.

Study-level points and caveats: Culture-expanded clones reflect memory recall rather than primary priming during culture. In roughly two thirds of donors, memory CD4+ clonotypes crossrecognized SARS-CoV-2 and at least one common cold coronavirus spike.

CD4+ T cells from unexposed donors were obtained before the COVID-19 pandemic (2011-2018). Cryopreserved PBMCs were CD4-enriched, then split into naive and memory cells. The genes are TRBV11-2 and TRBJ2-3; D could derive from TRBD1 or TRBD2 (6 bases each). Sequencing used memory CD4+ T cells from PBMCs. This sequence originates from a human donor in good health. The CDR3: CASSLGKGGSTDTQYF. The DNA of the CDR3 is TGTGCCAGCAGCTTAGGAAAGGGGGGAAGCACAGATACGCAGTATTTT.